The next 27 T cell receptor beta chains were all read from a single sample in a study of T cells in Graves' hyperthyroidism and ophthalmopathy. The investigators amplified TCR beta CDR3 regions from RNA transcripts. With the HTBI primer set, the TCR CDR3 went through a first round of RT-PCR. TCRdb reprocessed the multiplex PCR reads with MiXCR, giving one entry per CDR3 protein. Found here are 450,000 to 700,000 distinct CDR3 sequences, about half of them singletons; the top ten hold over 15%. The material sequenced was peripheral blood or thyroid tissue (not recorded which). Receptor source: an adult woman with Graves' disease, either hyperthyroidism or ophthalmopathy (not recorded which).

The CDR3: CASSSTWGRDLIWAQPQHF. For the CDR3, the DNA is TGTGCCAGTAGTTCAACGTGGGGTCGGGACTTGATATGGGCACAGCCCCAGCATTTT. The chain links TRBV19 to TRBJ1-5; maybe TRBD1 (5 bases). Trimming left V 5 bases short and J 7 bases short, with 30 bases between. This CDR3 has 19 amino acids. Germline CDR1 and CDR2: LNHDA and SQIVND (reference sequence).

The genes are TRBV19 and TRBJ2-1, with 8 bases lining up with TRBD1. CDR1 LNHDA and CDR2 SQIVND come from the germline V gene (reference sequence). The CDR3 covers 15 residues. V trimming: 5 bases; J trimming: 9 bases; junction bases outside the gene matches: 12. CDR3 in amino acids: CASSFGRQGKIEQFF. The CDR3, as DNA: TGTGCCAGTAGTTTTGGGAGACAGGGGAAAATTGAGCAGTTCTTC.

This chain links TRBV7-8 with TRBJ2-1, with a tentative D call TRBD2 (6 bases). The CDR3 loop spans 13 amino acids. Germline loops: CDR1 SGHVS, CDR2 FQNEAQ. The V and J ends lost 3 bases and 10 bases respectively, with 13 bases between them. The CDR3 region is CASSLSGSGEQFF. DNA of the CDR3: TGTGCCAGCAGCTTGTCCGGGAGCGGGGAGCAGTTCTTC.

This chain connects TRBV29-1 to TRBJ2-5; D perhaps matches TRBD1 (6 bases). Germline V gene data show CDR1 as SQVTM and CDR2 as ANQGSEA. The length of the CDR3 is 13 residues. V lost 7 bases and J lost 1, with 13 bases in between. Here the CDR3 DNA reads TGCAGCGCCAGAACAGGGACCCAAGAGACCCAGTACTTC. Amino acid sequence: CSARTGTQETQYF.

The chain carries TRBV5-1 and TRBJ1-3; no clear D gene. CDR1 is SGHRS, CDR2 YFSETQ, per germline. The ends were cut back, 4 bases at V and 4 bases at J, with 18 bases in the middle. The CDR3 has 16 residues. The CDR3 sequence: CASSQQMNTAGNTIYF. Here the CDR3 DNA reads TGCGCCAGCAGCCAGCAGATGAACACTGCAGGAAACACCATATATTTT.

The sample holds one count of this clonotype. The genes are TRBV29-1 and TRBJ2-7; D not certain. Between the trimmed V and J ends, which lost 8 bases and 6 bases, there was a span of 14 bases. The CDR3 sequence is 11 residues long. Germline values: CDR1 SQVTM, CDR2 ANQGSEA. The CDR3: CSLDRASEQYF. The CDR3 nucleotides read TGCAGCTTAGATCGGGCATCCGAGCAGTACTTC.

As DNA, the CDR3 is TGCAGTGCCTCTAAACCGGGCGAGCAGTACTTC. It encodes CSASKPGEQYF. The gene calls are TRBV20-1 and TRBJ2-7, with D unresolved. V was cut by 6 bases and J by 6 bases, with 12 bases left in between. From germline, CDR1 is DFQATT and CDR2 SNEGSKA (reference sequence). This CDR3 is built from 11 residues.

The V call is TRBV4-2, the J call TRBJ2-7; D possibly corresponds to TRBD1 (5 bases). The CDR3 length is 15 residues. Per the germline V gene, CDR1 is LGHNA and CDR2 is YNFKEQ. The V and J ends lost 4 bases and 8 bases respectively, with 21 bases between them. The CDR3 sequence is CASSRGLGHQPQQYF. The CDR3 DNA sequence: TGTGCCAGCAGCCGGGGCCTCGGGCATCAGCCCCAGCAGTACTTC.

This rearrangement joins TRBV7-3 to TRBJ2-5; 11 bases are a match to TRBD1. V gave up 5 bases and J gave up 5 bases; unmatched junction bases: 7. CDR1 is SGHTA and CDR2 is FQGTGA in the germline V gene. The CDR3 extends over 15 amino acids. For the CDR3, the DNA is TGTGCCAGCAGCCGTAGGACAGGGGGCGAGGAGACCCAGTACTTC. As protein: CASSRRTGGEETQYF.

The chain combines TRBV14 with TRBJ1-1; maybe TRBD1 (6 bases). Germline V lookup: CDR1 SGHDN, CDR2 FVKESK. CDR3 length equals 14 residues. The V gene lost 5 bases and the J gene lost 6 bases, with 16 bases spanning the gap. The DNA for the CDR3 is TGTGCCAGCAGCGTAGGGCTGGGGGCCGCTGAAGCTTTCTTT. Protein product: CASSVGLGAAEAFF.

The J gene is TRBJ1-2, the V gene TRBV29-1; 7 bases map to TRBD1. Germline V gives CDR1 SQVTM, CDR2 ANQGSEA. The CDR3 runs to 14 residues. Trimming took 7 bases from V and 4 from J; bases not matched to a gene: 12. The CDR3 here is CSAENQGGGYGYTF. The CDR3 region has the DNA TGCAGCGCAGAGAACCAGGGGGGCGGCTATGGCTACACCTTC. The full variable domain, its missing parts supplied by reference TRBV29-1 and TRBJ1-2, is SAVISQKPSRDICQRGTSLTIQCQVDSQVTMMFWYRQQPGQSLTLIATANQGSEATYESGFVIDKFPISRPNLTFSTLTVSNMSPEDSSIYLCSAENQGGGYGYTFGSGTRLTVV.

This clonotype showed up many times. V and J are TRBV7-9 and TRBJ1-5; no definite D call. Germline lookup yields CDR1 SEHNR and CDR2 FQNEAQ (reference sequence). The CDR3 runs 14 residues. Trimming shortened V by 4 bases and J by 1 base, and 8 bases separated the two germline ends. The CDR3 nucleotides are TGTGCCAGCAGCTCCCCCGGGAGCAATCAGCCCCAGCATTTT. Translated, it gives CASSSPGSNQPQHF.

By frequency in the sample, this clonotype is medium-sized (0.01 to 0.1%). The chain links TRBV2 to TRBJ2-7, with TRBD1 identical over 7 bases. Germline V gene data show CDR1 as SNHLY and CDR2 as FYNNEI. V lost 6 bases and J lost 5; bases outside the gene matches: 4. The CDR3 is 12 residues long. CDR3 bases: TGTGCCAGCAGCGCAACAGGGGACGAGCAGTACTTC. Translating it yields CASSATGDEQYF.

The V gene is TRBV29-1, the J gene TRBJ1-5, with 7 positions matching TRBD1. This CDR3 has 12 residues. The V segment lost 6 bases and the J segment 3 bases; nucleotides outside the gene matches: 2. Germline V lookup: CDR1 SQVTM, CDR2 ANQGSEA. The CDR3 loop reads CSVGTDNQPQHF. The CDR3 DNA reads TGCAGCGTCGGGACAGACAATCAGCCCCAGCATTTT.

The V and J genes are TRBV12-3 or TRBV12-4 and TRBJ2-2; unclear D gene. Trimming stripped 5 bases from V and 6 bases from J, with 13 bases between. The CDR3 is 14 residues long. CDR3: CASSGLVLAGELFF. The CDR3 DNA reads TGTGCCAGCAGTGGCCTAGTATTGGCCGGGGAGCTGTTTTTT.

This clonotype was found many times. The chain recombines TRBV30 with TRBJ1-1; unclear D gene. The CDR3 has 11 amino acids. Per germline, CDR1 GTSNPN and CDR2 SVGIG (reference sequence). V was shortened by 0 bases and J by 10 bases, with 9 bases between the two germline ends. In DNA, the CDR3 is TGTGCCTGGAGTGTACGGTCCCCAGCTTTCTTT. This codes for CAWSVRSPAFF.

J is TRBJ1-2 and V is TRBV19, with D possibly matching TRBD1 (5 bases). V shed 0 bases and J shed 8 bases, with 16 bases lying between them. Germline values: CDR1 LNHDA, CDR2 SQIVND (reference sequence). The CDR3 covers 15 residues. CDR3 amino acids: CASSIDPGGMSGYTF. In DNA form, the CDR3 reads TGTGCCAGTAGTATAGATCCTGGGGGGATGAGCGGCTACACCTTC. Supplemented by reference TRBV19 and TRBJ1-2, the full variable domain reads DGGITQSPKYLFRKEGQNVTLSCEQNLNHDAMYWYRQDPGQGLRLIYYSQIVNDFQKGDIAEGYSVSREKKESFPLTVTSAQKNPTAFYLCASSIDPGGMSGYTFGSGTRLTVV.

This clonotype appeared many times. The CDR3 loop is CASSDEAGGPRTGELFF. The CDR3 DNA follows: TGTGCCAGCAGTGATGAAGCGGGAGGGCCGAGGACCGGGGAGCTGTTTTTT. The chain has TRBV2 and TRBJ2-2, with 10 bases matching TRBD2. Trimming took 3 bases from V and 5 from J; bases not matched to a gene: 9. Germline V gives CDR1 SNHLY, CDR2 FYNNEI. There are 17 residues in the CDR3.

V gene TRBV2 combines with J gene TRBJ2-5; 7 bases agree with TRBD2. Germline V gene sequence: CDR1 SNHLY, CDR2 FYNNEI. V lost 3 bases and J lost 2; bases outside the gene matches: 12. The CDR3 sequence is 17 residues long. In DNA, the CDR3 is TGTGCCAGCAGTGAGTCCGGTTGGGGGGGATCTCAAGAGACCCAGTACTTC. It translates to CASSESGWGGSQETQYF.

This chain uses TRBV29-1 with TRBJ1-1; 7 bases align to TRBD1. V shed 4 bases and J 8 bases; nucleotides not matched to a gene: 1. The CDR3 contains 10 residues. The germline CDR1 and CDR2 sequences are SQVTM and ANQGSEA. In DNA form, the CDR3 reads TGCAGCGTTGCCAGGGGGGAAGCTTTCTTT. Translated, it gives CSVARGEAFF.

About this clonotype: The junction differs from germline at one of its ends, possibly a read error. V gene TRBV5-1 combines with J gene TRBJ2-5; D is undetermined. This CDR3 spans 14 amino acids. The germline V gene encodes CDR1 SGHRS and CDR2 YFSETQ. CDR3 nucleotide sequence: TGCGCGAGCAGCCGAAAATCACCCGAAGAGACCCAGTACTTC. This gives the protein CASSRKSPEETQYF.

The CDR3 protein is CASSSSGALTGELFF. The CDR3 DNA reads TGCGCCAGCAGCTCGTCGGGGGCCCTCACCGGGGAGCTGTTTTTT. The chain is built from TRBV10-1 and TRBJ2-2; either TRBD1 or TRBD2 may fit D (6 bases each). The CDR3 spans 15 residues. V dropped 6 bases and J dropped 4 bases, with 15 bases sitting between them. Per germline, CDR1 WNHNN and CDR2 SYGVQD (reference sequence).

V is TRBV9 and J is TRBJ1-1; TRBD1 is a possible D gene (6 bases). The CDR3 consists of 15 residues. CDR1 is SGDLS, CDR2 YYNGEE, per germline. Trimming took off 3 bases at V and 3 bases at J, with 15 bases between the two ends. The CDR3 nucleotides read TGTGCCAGCAGCGCCACGGGACAACCGTACACTGAAGCTTTCTTT. It encodes CASSATGQPYTEAFF.

The gene calls are TRBV2 and TRBJ2-7; 11 positions agree with TRBD1. CDR3 size: 14 residues. Looked up from germline, CDR1 is SNHLY and CDR2 is FYNNEI. The trim removed 7 bases at V and 4 bases at J, leaving 6 bases unmatched. Here the CDR3 DNA reads TGTGCCAGCACCCCGGGGACAGGGGGATACGAGCAGTACTTC. Amino acids: CASTPGTGGYEQYF.

The table lists this clonotype with many counts. The V and J genes are TRBV3-1 and TRBJ2-7; TRBD2 matches 9 bases. V shed 6 bases, J shed 4 bases, and the junction held 7 bases outside the gene matches. Germline lookup yields CDR1 LGHDT and CDR2 YNNKEL (reference sequence). The CDR3 has 14 amino acids. The CDR3 sequence: CASSSGRGPYEQYF. The CDR3 DNA sequence: TGTGCCAGCAGTAGCGGGAGAGGACCATACGAGCAGTACTTC.

This clonotype was seen many times. V is TRBV9 and J is TRBJ1-1, with no clear D. Germline loops: CDR1 SGDLS, CDR2 YYNGEE. Trimming stripped 4 bases from V and 4 bases from J, with 14 bases between. The CDR3 is 14 residues long. Here the CDR3 reads CASSPRRASTEAFF. In DNA, the CDR3 is TGTGCCAGCAGCCCTCGGAGAGCGAGCACTGAAGCTTTCTTT.

This chain links TRBV28 with TRBJ1-6, with 7 bases lining up with TRBD1. Germline assignment: CDR1 MDHEN and CDR2 SYDVKM. This CDR3 is 14 amino acids long. The J segment lost 9 bases and the V segment lost 5 bases, leaving 7 bases of the junction unmatched. In DNA form, the CDR3 reads TGTGCCAGCAGTATAACAGGGGTGGGTTCACCCCTCCACTTT. Its translation: CASSITGVGSPLHF.